There are a few counts of the clone carrying this T cell receptor (beta chain). This sample is part of a study of type 1 regulatory T cells. Looking at the study overall: This in vitro CD4 product, T-allo10, is enriched for Tr1 cells and alloantigen-specific.

From the reads, TCRdb called clonotypes with MiXCR, one entry per CDR3 protein. Of approximately 97,000 distinct CDR3 sequences in the sample, roughly a third were seen once. This CDR3 spans 15 amino acids. V was shortened by 1 base and J by 2 bases, with 10 bases between the two germline ends. Germline-derived CDR1 and CDR2 are SGHDN and FVKESK. The receptor was isolated from a human donor in good health. The sample was CD4+ T cells, either the whole sample or a sorted fraction (not recorded which). The J gene is TRBJ2-3, the V gene TRBV14, with D tentatively TRBD2 (5 bases). The CDR3 loop reads CASSQARDYTDTQYF. Written as DNA, the CDR3 is TGTGCCAGCAGCCAAGCGCGAGACTACACAGATACGCAGTATTTT.